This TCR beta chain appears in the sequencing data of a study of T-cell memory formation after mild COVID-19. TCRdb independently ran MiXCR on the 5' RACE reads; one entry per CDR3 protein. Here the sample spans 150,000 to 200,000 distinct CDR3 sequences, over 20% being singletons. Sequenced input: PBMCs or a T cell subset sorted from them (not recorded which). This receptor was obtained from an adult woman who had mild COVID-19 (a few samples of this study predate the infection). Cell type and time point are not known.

The CDR3 sequence is CAWSNDGLAVYNEQFF. In DNA form, the CDR3 reads TGTGCCTGGAGTAACGATGGACTAGCGGTCTACAATGAGCAGTTCTTC. The V gene is TRBV30, the J gene TRBJ2-1, with 10 nucleotides matching TRBD2. V trimming: 2 bases; J trimming: 3 bases; junction bases outside the gene matches: 7. Germline V gene sequence: CDR1 GTSNPN, CDR2 SVGIG (reference sequence). This CDR3 contains 16 residues.